This T cell receptor (beta chain) was identified in a study of blood T cells in healthy people across ages. Regarding the study as a whole: More naive CD4+ cells and higher diversity were found in long-lived than in aged donors.

V was clipped by 4 bases and J by 5 bases; unmatched bases: 17. Germline V gene lookup returns CDR1 LGHNT and CDR2 FRNRAP. The CDR3 length is 20 residues. This clonotype was found a few times. Its target is not known. Every donor gave 8.5 to 10 milliliters of peripheral blood. A second about 7 to 12 cycle PCR used barcoded and J-beta primers. TCRdb recomputed calls from the 5' RACE reads with MiXCR, one row per CDR3 protein. Of hundreds of thousands of distinct CDR3 sequences listed, approximately 29% are singletons. Sequencing was carried out using blood. This clonotype was sampled from a woman over 75 in good health. The chain joins TRBV12-5 to TRBJ2-5; 15 bases agree with TRBD2. CDR3 residues: CASGSFLPGLAGGKGETQYF. The CDR3 DNA reads as TGTGCTAGTGGTTCATTCTTACCGGGACTAGCGGGGGGTAAGGGGGAGACCCAGTACTTC.